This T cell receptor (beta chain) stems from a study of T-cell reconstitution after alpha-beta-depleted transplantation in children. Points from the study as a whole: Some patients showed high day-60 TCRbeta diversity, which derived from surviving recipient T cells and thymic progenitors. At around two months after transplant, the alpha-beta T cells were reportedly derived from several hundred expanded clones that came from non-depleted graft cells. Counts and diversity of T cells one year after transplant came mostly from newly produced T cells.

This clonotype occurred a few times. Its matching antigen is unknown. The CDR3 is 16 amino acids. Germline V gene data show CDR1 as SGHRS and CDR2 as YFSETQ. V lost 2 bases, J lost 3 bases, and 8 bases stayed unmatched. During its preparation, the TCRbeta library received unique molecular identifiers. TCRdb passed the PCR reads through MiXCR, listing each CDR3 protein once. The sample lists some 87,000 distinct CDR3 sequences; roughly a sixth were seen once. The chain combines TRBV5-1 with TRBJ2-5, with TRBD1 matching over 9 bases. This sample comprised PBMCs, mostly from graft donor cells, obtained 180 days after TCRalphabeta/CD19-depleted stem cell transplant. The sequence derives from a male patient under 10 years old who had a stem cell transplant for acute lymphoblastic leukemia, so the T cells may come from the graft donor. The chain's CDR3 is CASSLSGQGSEETQYF. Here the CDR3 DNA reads TGCGCCAGCAGCTTATCGGGACAGGGTAGCGAAGAGACCCAGTACTTC.